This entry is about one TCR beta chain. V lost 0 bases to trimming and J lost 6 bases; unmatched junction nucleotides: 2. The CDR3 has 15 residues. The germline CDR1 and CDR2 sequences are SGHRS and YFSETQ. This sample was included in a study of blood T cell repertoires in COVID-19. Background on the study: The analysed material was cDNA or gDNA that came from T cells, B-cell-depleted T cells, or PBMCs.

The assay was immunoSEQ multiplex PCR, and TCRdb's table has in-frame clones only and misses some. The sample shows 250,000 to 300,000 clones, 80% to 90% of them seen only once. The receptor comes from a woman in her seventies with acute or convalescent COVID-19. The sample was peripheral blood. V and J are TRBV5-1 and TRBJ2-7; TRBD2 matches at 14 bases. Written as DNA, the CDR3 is TGCGCCAGCAGCTTGGAGGGACTAGCGGGGGCCGAGCAGTACTTC. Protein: CASSLEGLAGAEQYF.